This T cell receptor (beta chain) originates from a study of identical twins. TCRdb redid the calling of the 5' RACE reads with MiXCR, one entry per CDR3 protein. The table has 200,000 to 300,000 distinct CDR3 sequences, roughly 10% seen once. Only a few counts were recorded for this clonotype. Its specificity is unknown. Study-wide findings and caveats: Low generation-probability sequences were in excess among twin-shared out-of-frame alpha sequences. Weaker excess twin sharing was observed in beta out-of-frame sequences. High-abundance cord blood beta clonotypes had fewer insertions; memory repertoires showed none.

V was pared by 6 bases and J by 4 bases, with 8 bases of the junction left unmatched. The CDR3 is 15 residues long. CDR1 is SQVTM, CDR2 ANQGSEA, per germline. This clonotype originated in a middle-aged man in good health. Sequenced input: memory T cells sorted from blood. The chain recombines TRBV29-1 with TRBJ1-5, with 11 bases that match TRBD1. The CDR3 protein is CSVAAGTGGNQPQHF. The CDR3, as DNA: TGCAGCGTGGCAGCCGGGACAGGGGGGAATCAGCCCCAGCATTTT. Looking up the rest from reference TRBV29-1 and TRBJ1-5 gives the full variable domain: SAVISQKPSRDICQRGTSLTIQCQVDSQVTMMFWYRQQPGQSLTLIATANQGSEATYESGFVIDKFPISRPNLTFSTLTVSNMSPEDSSIYLCSVAAGTGGNQPQHFGDGTRLSIL.